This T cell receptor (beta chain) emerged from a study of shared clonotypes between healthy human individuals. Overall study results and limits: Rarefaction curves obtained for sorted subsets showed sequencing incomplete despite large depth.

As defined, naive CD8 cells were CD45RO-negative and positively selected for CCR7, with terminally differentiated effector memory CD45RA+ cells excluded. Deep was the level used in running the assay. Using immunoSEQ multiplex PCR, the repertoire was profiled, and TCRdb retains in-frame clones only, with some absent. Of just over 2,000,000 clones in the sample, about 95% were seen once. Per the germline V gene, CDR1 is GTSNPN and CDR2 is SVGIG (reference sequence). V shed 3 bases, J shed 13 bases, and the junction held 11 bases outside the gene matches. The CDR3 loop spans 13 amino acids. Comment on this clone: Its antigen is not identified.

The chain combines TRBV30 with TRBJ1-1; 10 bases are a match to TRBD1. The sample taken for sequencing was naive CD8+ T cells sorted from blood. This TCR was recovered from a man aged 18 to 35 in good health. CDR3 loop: CAWSVTGGEGDFF. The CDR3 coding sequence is TGTGCCTGGAGCGTGACAGGGGGCGAAGGTGATTTCTTT. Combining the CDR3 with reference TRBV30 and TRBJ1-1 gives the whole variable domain SQTIHQWPATLVQPVGSPLSLECTVEGTSNPNLYWYRQAAGRGLQLLFYSVGIGQISSEVPQNLSASRPQDRQFILSSKKLLLSDSGFYLCAWSVTGGEGDFFGQGTRLTVV.